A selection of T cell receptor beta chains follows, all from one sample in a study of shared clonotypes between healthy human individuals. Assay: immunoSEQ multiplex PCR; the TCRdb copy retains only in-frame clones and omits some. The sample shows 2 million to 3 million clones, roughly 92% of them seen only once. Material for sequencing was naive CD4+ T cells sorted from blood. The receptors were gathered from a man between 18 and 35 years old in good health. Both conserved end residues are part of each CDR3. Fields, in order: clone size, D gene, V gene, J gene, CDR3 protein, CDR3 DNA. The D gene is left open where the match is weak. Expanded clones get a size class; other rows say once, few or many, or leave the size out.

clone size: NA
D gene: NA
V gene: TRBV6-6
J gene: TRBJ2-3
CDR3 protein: CASSYPGSTDTQYF
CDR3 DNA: TGTGCCAGCAGTTACCCGGGTAGCACAGATACGCAGTATTTT

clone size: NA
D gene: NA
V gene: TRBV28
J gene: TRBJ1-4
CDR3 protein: CASSLGGAGEKLFF
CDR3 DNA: TGTGCCAGCAGTTTGGGTGGGGCAGGTGAAAAACTGTTTTTT

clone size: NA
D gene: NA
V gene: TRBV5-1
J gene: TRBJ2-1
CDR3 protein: CASSSLDKQYNEQFF
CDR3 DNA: TGCGCCAGCAGCTCTTTGGACAAACAATACAATGAGCAGTTCTTC

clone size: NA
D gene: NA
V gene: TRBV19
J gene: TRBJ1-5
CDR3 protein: CASSISQQGRNQPQHF
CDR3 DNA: TGTGCCAGTAGTATTTCCCAACAGGGCAGGAATCAGCCCCAGCATTTT

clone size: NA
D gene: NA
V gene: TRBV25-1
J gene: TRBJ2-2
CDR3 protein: CASGKTGNTGELFF
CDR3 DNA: TGTGCCAGCGGGAAGACAGGGAACACCGGGGAGCTGTTTTTT

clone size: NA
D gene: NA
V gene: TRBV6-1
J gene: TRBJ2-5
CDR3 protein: CAILALGTKQETQYF
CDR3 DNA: TGTGCCATTCTCGCTTTAGGGACAAAGCAAGAGACCCAGTACTTC

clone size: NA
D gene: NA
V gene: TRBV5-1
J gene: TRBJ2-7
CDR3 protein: CASSTRARDADYEQYF
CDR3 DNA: TGCGCCAGCAGCACACGGGCCCGGGACGCGGACTACGAGCAGTACTTC

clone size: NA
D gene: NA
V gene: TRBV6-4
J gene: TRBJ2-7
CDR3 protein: CASSRSGQSYEQYF
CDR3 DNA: TGTGCCAGCAGCCGAAGCGGGCAGTCCTACGAGCAGTACTTC

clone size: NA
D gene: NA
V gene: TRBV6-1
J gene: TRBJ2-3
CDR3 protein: CASTLPGLDTDTQYF
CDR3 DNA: TGTGCCAGCACCTTACCGGGACTCGACACAGATACGCAGTATTTT

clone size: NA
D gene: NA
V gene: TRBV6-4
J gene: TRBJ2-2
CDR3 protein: CASSDKRAGELFF
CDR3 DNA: TGTGCCAGCAGTGATAAGAGGGCCGGGGAGCTGTTTTTT

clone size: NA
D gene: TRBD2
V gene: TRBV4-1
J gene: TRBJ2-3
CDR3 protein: CASSQIAGAPPDTQYF
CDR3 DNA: TGCGCCAGCAGCCAGATAGCGGGAGCCCCGCCAGATACGCAGTATTTT

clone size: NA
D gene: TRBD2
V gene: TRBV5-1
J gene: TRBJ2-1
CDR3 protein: CASSLSRGTSGGRLYNEQFF
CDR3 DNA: TGCGCCAGCAGCTTGTCGCGGGGGACTAGCGGGGGCCGATTATACAATGAGCAGTTCTTC

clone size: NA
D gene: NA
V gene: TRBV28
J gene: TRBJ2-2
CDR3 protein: CASSFLGRDTGELFF
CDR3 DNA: TGTGCCAGCAGTTTCTTGGGTCGAGACACCGGGGAGCTGTTTTTT

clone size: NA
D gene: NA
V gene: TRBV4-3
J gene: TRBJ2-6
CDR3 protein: CASSQDYRADGANVLTF
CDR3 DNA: TGCGCCAGCAGCCAAGATTACAGGGCCGACGGGGCCAACGTCCTGACTTTC

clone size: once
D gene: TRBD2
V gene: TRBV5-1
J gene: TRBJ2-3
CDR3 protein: CASSTTLAGGSTDTQYF
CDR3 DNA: TGCGCCAGCAGCACAACACTAGCGGGGGGCAGCACAGATACGCAGTATTTT

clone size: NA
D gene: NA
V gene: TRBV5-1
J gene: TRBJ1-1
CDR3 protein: CASGPGQMNTEAFF
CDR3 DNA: TGCGCCAGCGGACCGGGACAAATGAACACTGAAGCTTTCTTT

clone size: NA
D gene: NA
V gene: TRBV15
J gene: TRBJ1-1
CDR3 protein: CATSRVGLSGAGAFF
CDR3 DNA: TGTGCCACCAGCAGAGTGGGCCTCTCAGGGGCTGGGGCTTTCTTT

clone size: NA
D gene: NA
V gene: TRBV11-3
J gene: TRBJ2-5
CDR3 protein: CASSLSYRDQETQYF
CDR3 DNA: TGTGCCAGCAGCTTATCATACAGGGATCAAGAGACCCAGTACTTC

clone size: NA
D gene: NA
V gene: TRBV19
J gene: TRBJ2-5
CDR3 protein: CASSTKETQYF
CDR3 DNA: TGTGCCAGTTCAACGAAGGAGACCCAGTACTTC

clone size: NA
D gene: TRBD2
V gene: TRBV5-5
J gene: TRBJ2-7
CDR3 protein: CASSPMSAGYEQYF
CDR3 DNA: TGTGCCAGCAGCCCTATGTCAGCGGGGTACGAGCAGTACTTC

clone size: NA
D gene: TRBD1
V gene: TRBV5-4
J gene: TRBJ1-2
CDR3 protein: CASNSPGQGNYGYTF
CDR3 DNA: TGTGCCAGCAATTCCCCGGGACAGGGTAACTATGGCTACACCTTC

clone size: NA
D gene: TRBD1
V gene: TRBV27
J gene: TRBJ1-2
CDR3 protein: CATRTGGRYGYTF
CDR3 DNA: TGTGCCACCAGGACAGGGGGTCGCTATGGCTACACCTTC

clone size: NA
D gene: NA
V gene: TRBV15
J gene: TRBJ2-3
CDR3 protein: CATSRGASVTDTQYF
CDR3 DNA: TGTGCCACCAGCAGAGGGGCTAGCGTAACAGATACGCAGTATTTT

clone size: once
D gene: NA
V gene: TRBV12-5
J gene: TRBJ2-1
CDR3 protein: CASGLVLGVPSSYNEQFF
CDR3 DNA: TGTGCTAGTGGTTTGGTACTTGGGGTCCCGTCCTCCTACAATGAGCAGTTCTTC

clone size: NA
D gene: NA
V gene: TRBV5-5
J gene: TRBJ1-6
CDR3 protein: CASSLEEAGSSYNSPLHF
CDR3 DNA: TGTGCCAGCAGCCTGGAGGAGGCAGGGAGCTCCTATAATTCACCCCTCCACTTT

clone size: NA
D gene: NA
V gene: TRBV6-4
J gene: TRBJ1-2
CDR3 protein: CASSGRSLFDYGYTF
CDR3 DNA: TGTGCCAGCAGTGGACGATCATTATTTGACTATGGCTACACCTTC

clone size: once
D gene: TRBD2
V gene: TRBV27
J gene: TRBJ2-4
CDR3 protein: CASSFLASGVSLAKNIQYF
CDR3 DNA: TGTGCCAGCAGTTTCCTGGCTAGCGGGGTATCGCTAGCCAAAAACATTCAGTACTTC

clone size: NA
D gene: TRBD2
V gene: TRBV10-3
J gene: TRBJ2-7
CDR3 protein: CAISGGVAGIYEQYF
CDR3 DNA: TGTGCCATCAGTGGGGGAGTAGCGGGAATCTACGAGCAGTACTTC

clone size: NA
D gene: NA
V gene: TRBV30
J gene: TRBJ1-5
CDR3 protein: CAWGSGAQPQHF
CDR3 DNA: TGTGCCTGGGGGTCGGGGGCACAGCCCCAGCATTTT

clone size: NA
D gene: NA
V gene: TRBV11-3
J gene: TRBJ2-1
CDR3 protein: CASSFGGGMGNEQFF
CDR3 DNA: TGTGCCAGCAGCTTTGGTGGTGGCATGGGGAATGAGCAGTTCTTC

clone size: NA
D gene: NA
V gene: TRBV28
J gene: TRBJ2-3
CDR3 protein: CASTHPPGKDTQYF
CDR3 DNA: TGTGCCAGCACCCATCCCCCGGGGAAAGATACGCAGTATTTT

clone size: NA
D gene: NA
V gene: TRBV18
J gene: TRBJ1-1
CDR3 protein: CASSPPGQPINTEAFF
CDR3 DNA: TGTGCCAGCTCACCACCCGGACAGCCAATTAACACTGAAGCTTTCTTT

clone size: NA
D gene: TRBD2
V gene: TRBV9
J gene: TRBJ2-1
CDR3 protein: CASSVGESSGISYNEQFF
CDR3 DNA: TGTGCCAGCAGCGTAGGGGAGTCTAGCGGGATCTCCTACAATGAGCAGTTCTTC

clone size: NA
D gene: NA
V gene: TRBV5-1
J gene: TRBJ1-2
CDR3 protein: CASSLDRRNYGYTF
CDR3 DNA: TGCGCCAGCAGCTTGGACAGGAGGAACTATGGCTACACCTTC

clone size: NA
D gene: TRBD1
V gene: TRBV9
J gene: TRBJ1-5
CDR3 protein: CASNEGGRSNQPQHF
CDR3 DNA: TGTGCCAGCAACGAAGGGGGCAGGAGCAATCAGCCCCAGCATTTT

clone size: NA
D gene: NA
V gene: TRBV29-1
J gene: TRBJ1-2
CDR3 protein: CSVGDGAENYGYTF
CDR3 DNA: TGCAGCGTTGGCGACGGGGCAGAAAACTATGGCTACACCTTC

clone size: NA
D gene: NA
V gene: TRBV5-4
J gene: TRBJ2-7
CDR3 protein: CASSYQESYAYEQYF
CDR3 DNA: TGTGCCAGCAGCTACCAGGAGTCCTACGCCTACGAGCAGTACTTC

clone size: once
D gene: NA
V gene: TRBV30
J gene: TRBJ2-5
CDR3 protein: CAWSLTLGGGQETQYF
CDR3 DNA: TGTGCCTGGAGTTTGACTCTAGGGGGGGGGCAAGAGACCCAGTACTTC

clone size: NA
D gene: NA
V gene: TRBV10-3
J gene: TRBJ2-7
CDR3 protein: CAIRRPLSEQYF
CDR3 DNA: TGTGCCATCCGGCGTCCCCTCTCCGAGCAGTACTTC

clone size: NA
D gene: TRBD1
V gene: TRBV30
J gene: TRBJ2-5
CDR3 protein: CAWSVVRGFQETQYF
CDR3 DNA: TGTGCCTGGAGTGTAGTCAGGGGGTTCCAAGAGACCCAGTACTTC

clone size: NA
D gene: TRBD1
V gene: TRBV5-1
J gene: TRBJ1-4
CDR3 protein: CASSLGDREANEKLFF
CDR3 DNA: TGCGCCAGCAGCTTGGGGGACAGGGAAGCTAATGAAAAACTGTTTTTT

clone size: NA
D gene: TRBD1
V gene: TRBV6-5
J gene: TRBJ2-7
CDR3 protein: CASSYGDSPYEQYF
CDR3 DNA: TGTGCCAGCAGTTATGGGGACAGTCCCTACGAGCAGTACTTC

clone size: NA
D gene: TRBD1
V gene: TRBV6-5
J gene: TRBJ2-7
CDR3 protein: CASSYRTGESGEQYF
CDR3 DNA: TGTGCCAGCAGTTACAGGACAGGGGAATCGGGCGAGCAGTACTTC

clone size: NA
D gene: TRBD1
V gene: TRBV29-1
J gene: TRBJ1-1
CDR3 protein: CSVGTGGGNTEAFF
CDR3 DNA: TGCAGCGTCGGGACAGGGGGCGGGAACACTGAAGCTTTCTTT

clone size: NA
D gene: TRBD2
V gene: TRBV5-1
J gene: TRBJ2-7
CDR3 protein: CASSPGLAGSYNYEQYF
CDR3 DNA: TGCGCCAGCAGCCCGGGACTAGCGGGGAGTTATAACTACGAGCAGTACTTC